This T cell receptor beta chain was found in a study of PD-L1 blockade in urothelial cancer. Study-level information: Beginning in about 2014, patients received atezolizumab, given as 1,200 mg intravenously every 3 weeks. Male sex and bladder-origin urothelial cancer were recorded for about 85% of the roughly 30 patients.

Time point denoted: pretreatment peripheral blood. Some clones are missing from TCRdb's copy, which holds only in-frame ones; the method was immunoSEQ multiplex PCR. The table lists under 70,000 clones, about 81% of them singletons. Sequencing used PBMCs, obtained around atezolizumab (anti-PD-L1) treatment. This receptor was obtained from a man aged 70 or older with urothelial cancer.

CDR3 sequence: CASRTMRPGQTKYSNQPQHF. The CDR3 region has the DNA TGTGCCAGCAGGACCATGAGACCGGGACAGACCAAGTATAGCAATCAGCCCCAGCATTTT. V and J are TRBV27 and TRBJ1-5; TRBD1 matches 7 bases. The CDR3 has 20 residues. With V trimmed by 6 bases and J by 0 bases, 20 bases remained unmatched. Germline values: CDR1 MNHEY, CDR2 SMNVEV (reference sequence).